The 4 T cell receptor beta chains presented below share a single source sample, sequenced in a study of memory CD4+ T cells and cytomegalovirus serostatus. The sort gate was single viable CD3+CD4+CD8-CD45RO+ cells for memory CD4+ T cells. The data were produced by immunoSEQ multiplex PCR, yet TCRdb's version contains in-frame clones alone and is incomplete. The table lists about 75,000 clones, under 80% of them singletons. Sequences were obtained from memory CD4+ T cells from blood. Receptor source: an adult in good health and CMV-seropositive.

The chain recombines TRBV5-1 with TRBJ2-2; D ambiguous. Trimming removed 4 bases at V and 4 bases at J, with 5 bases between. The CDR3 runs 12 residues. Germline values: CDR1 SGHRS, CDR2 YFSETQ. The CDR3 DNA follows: TGCGCCAGCAGCCAATCCACCGGGGAGCTGTTTTTT. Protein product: CASSQSTGELFF.

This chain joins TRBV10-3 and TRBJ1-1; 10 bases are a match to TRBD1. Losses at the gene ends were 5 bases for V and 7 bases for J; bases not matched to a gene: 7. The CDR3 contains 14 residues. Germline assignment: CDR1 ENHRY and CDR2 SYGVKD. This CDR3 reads CAISPGTGAGEAFF. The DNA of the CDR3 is TGTGCCATCAGTCCCGGGACAGGGGCAGGTGAAGCTTTCTTT.

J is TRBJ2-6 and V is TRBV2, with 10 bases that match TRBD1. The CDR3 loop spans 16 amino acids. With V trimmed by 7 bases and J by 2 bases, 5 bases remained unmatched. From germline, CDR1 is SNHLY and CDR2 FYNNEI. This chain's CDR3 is CASTTGTGAGANVLTF. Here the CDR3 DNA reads TGTGCCAGCACCACCGGGACAGGGGCTGGGGCCAACGTCCTGACTTTC.

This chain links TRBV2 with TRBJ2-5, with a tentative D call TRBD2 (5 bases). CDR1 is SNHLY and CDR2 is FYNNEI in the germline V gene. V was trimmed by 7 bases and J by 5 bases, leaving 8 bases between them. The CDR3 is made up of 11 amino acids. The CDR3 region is CASTPGETQYF. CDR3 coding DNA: TGTGCCAGCACGCCGGGGGAGACCCAGTACTTC.